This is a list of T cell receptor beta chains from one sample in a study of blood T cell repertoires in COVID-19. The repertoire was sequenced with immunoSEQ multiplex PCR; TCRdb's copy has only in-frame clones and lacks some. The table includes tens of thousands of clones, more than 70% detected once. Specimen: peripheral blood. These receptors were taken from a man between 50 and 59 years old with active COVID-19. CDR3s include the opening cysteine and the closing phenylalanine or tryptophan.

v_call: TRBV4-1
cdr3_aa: CASSQLAVSYEQYF

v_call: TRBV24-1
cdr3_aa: CATSLAGEWADTQYF

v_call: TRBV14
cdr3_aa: CASSLGTGGYGYTF

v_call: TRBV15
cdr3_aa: CATSRAVRGLSETQYF

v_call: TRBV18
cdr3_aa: CASSKDRDSNEKLFF

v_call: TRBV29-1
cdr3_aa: CSVDRGTGGYEQYF

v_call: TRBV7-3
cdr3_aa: CASSTGTGGNTQYF

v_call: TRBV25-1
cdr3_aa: CASADQETQYF

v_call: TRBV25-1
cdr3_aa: CASSDAGGSEKLFF

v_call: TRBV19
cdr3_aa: CAGEDSSGNTIYF

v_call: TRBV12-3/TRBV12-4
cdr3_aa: CASTPVSGNTIYF

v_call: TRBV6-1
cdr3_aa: CASSEASRGQTQYF

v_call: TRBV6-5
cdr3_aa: CASSYSFMSTEAFF

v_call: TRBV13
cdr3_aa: CASTDPRGNEQFF

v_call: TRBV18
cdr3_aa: CASSFRDRGRSTEAFF

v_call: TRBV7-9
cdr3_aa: CASSLLGELNTGELFF

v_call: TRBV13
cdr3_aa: CASSFLLRDRGEDGYTF

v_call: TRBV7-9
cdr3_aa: CASVKRGWTGELFF

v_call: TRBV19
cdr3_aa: CASSIGANNEQFF

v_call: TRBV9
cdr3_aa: CASSGTSSADTQYF

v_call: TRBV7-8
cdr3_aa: CASSLAEEGGQYQETQYF

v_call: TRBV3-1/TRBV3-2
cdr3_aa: CASSQMSGGPYNSPLHF

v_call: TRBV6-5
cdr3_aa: CASSQSGRLSYEQYF

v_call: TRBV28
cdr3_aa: CASSFPGGDEQFF

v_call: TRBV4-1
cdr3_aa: CASSPSRLAGELGKLFF

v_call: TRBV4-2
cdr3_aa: CASSSGPTDREKLFF

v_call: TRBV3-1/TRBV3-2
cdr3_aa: CASSQSRLAYEQYF

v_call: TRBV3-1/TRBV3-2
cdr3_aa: CASSQVGETQYF

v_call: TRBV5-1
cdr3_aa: CASSPPGQGSGEKLFF

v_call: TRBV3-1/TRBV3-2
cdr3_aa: CASSLPGVAYEQYF

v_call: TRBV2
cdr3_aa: CASSYSLPNQPQHF

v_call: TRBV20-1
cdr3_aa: CSASDRDEQYF

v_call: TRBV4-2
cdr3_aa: CASSPQDGLNSPLHF

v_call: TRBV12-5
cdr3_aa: CASGLVSGGHQETQYF

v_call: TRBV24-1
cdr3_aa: CAMGQGTHDPEGEQYF

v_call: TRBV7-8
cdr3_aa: CASSPRQEETQYF

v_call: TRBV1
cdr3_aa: CTSSQEWSGKLSYNEQFF

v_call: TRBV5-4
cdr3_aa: CASSLAGGRETQYF

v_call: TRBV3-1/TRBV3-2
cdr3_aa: CASSQGGNEQFF

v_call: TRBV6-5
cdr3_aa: CASSRTSGDNEQFF

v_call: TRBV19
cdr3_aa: CASSTSRESLREQYF

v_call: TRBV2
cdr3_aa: CASTDSHSNQPQHF

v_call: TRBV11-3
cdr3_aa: CASSLGSLRAGGETQYF

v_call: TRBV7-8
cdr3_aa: CASSSYGTGIQPQHF

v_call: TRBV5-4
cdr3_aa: CASSSGSRGYGYTF

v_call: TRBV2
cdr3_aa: CASTWTSEQYF

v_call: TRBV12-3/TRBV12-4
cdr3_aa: CASTSDRAGTIYF

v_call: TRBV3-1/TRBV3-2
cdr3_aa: CASSLQGASYGYTF

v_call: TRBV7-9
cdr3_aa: CATNGGLYNSPLHF

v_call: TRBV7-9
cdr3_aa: CASSPTGTGINQPQHF

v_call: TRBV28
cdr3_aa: CASRGGLAGETYNEQFF